This T cell receptor beta chain appears in the sequencing data of a study of blood T cell repertoires in COVID-19. Study-level information: Specimens from acute and convalescent COVID-19 originated in the United States, Italy and Spain.

Produced via immunoSEQ multiplex PCR; TCRdb's table is partial and in-frame only. The table has 150,000 or so clones, 80% to 90% seen once. The sequencing input was peripheral blood. This clonotype originated in a woman in her sixties or seventies with acute or convalescent COVID-19.

The CDR3 protein is CASSQGRGTKNEQFF. The CDR3 coding sequence is TGCGCCAGCAGCCAAGGGCGGGGGACCAAGAATGAGCAGTTCTTC. The gene calls are TRBV4-3 and TRBJ2-1; 7 bases agree with TRBD2. From germline, CDR1 is LGHNA and CDR2 YSLEER. This CDR3 contains 15 residues. J lost 7 bases, V lost 1 base, and 7 bases had no gene match.